This entry features one T cell receptor (delta chain) sequence. The data derive from a study of gamma-delta T cells after stem cell transplantation. The V and J ends lost 3 bases and 5 bases, in that order; junction bases with no gene match: 21. This CDR3 comprises 21 residues. Germline CDR1 GEAIGNYY, CDR2 EKD. TCRdb re-called the RT-PCR reads using CATT. There are about 140 delta-chain clones in the sample; more than 50% occur only once, and around a quarter lies in the top ten. This chain links TRDV2 with TRDJ3; 7 bases align to TRDD3. Sequenced sample: gamma-delta T cells. This TCR came from a human donor. It is not recorded whose cells these are; they may come from a transplant donor. This table probably holds off-target reads from a library built for another chain. The CDR3 nucleotides are TGTGCCTGTGACTCCCAAGCCAACTGGGGCCGAACTCGCGGGGACACCCGACAGATGTTTTTC. The encoded protein is CACDSQANWGRTRGDTRQMFF.